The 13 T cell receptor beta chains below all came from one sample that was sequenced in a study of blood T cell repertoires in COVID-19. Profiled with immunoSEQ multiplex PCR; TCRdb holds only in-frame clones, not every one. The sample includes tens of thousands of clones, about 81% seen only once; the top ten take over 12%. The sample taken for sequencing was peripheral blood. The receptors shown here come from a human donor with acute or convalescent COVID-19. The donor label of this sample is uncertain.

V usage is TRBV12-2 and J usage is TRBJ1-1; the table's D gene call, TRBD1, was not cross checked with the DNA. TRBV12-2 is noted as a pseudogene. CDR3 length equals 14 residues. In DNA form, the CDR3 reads TGTGCAAGTCGCTTGTACAGGGTTAACACTGAAGCTTTCTTT. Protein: CASRLYRVNTEAFF.

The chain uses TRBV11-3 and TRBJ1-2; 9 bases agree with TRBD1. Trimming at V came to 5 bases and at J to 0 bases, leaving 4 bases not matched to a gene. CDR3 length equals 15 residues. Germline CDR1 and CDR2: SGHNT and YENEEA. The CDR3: CASSPRDRANYGYTF. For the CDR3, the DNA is TGTGCCAGCAGCCCGAGGGACAGGGCTAACTATGGCTACACCTTC. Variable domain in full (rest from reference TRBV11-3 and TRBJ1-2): EAGVVQSPRYKIIEKKQPVAFWCNPISGHNTLYWYLQNLGQGPELLIRYENEEAVDDSQLPKDRFSAERLKGVDSTLKIQPAELGDSAVYLCASSPRDRANYGYTFGSGTRLTVV.

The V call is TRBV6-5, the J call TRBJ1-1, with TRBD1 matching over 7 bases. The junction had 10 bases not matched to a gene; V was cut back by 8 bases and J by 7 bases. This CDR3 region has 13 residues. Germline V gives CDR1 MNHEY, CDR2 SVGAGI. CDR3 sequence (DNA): TGTGCCAGCGTGGATGGACAGGATGATGAAGCTTTCTTT. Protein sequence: CASVDGQDDEAFF.

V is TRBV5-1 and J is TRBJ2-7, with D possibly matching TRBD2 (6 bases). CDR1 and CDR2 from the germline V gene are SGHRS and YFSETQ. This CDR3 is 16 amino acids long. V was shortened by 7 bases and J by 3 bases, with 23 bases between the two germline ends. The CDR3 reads CASRPGGRGRYYEQYF. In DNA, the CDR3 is TGCGCCAGCCGGCCTGGGGGACGGGGGAGATACTACGAGCAGTACTTC.

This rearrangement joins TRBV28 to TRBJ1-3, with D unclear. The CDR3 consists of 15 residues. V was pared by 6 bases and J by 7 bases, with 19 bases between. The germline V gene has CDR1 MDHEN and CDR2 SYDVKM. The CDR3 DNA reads TGTGCCAGCAGCCCGGGCCCCCGCGGGCGGAACACCATATATTTT. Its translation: CASSPGPRGRNTIYF.

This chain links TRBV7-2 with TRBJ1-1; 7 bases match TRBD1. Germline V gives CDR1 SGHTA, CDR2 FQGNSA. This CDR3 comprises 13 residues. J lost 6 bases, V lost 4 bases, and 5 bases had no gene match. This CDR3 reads CASSSGQSPEAFF. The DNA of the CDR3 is TGTGCCAGCAGCTCGGGACAGAGCCCTGAAGCTTTCTTT.

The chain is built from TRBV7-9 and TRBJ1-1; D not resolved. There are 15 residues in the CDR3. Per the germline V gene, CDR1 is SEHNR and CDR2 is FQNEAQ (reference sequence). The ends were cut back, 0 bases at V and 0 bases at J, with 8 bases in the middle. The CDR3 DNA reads TGTGCCAGCAGCTTAGCTTTTCAGGTGAACACTGAAGCTTTCTTT. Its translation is CASSLAFQVNTEAFF.

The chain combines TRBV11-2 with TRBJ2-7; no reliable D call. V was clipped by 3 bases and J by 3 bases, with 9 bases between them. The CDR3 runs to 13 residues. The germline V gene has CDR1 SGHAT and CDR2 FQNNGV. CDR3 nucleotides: TGTGCCAGCAGCTTTGAGGTGGGCTACGAGCAGTACTTC. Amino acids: CASSFEVGYEQYF.

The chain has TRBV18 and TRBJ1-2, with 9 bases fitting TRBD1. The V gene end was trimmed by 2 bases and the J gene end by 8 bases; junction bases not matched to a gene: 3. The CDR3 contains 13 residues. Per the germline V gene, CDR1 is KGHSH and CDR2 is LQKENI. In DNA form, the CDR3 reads TGTGCCAGCTCACCAACAGGGGGCCAAGGCTACACCTTC. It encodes CASSPTGGQGYTF.

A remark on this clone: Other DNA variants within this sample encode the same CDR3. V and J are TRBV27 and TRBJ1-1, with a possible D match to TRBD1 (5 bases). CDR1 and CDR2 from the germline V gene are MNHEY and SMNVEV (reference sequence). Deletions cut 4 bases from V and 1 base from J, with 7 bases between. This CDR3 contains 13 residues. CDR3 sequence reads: CASSSRGNTEAFF. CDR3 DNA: TGTGCCAGCAGTTCTAGGGGGAACACTGAAGCTTTCTTT.

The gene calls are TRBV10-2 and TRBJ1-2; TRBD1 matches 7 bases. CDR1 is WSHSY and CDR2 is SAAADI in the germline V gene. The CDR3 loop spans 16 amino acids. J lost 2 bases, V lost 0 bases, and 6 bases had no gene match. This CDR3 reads CASSESGTAKNYGYTF. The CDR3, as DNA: TGCGCCAGCAGTGAGTCGGGGACAGCGAAAAACTATGGCTACACCTTC.

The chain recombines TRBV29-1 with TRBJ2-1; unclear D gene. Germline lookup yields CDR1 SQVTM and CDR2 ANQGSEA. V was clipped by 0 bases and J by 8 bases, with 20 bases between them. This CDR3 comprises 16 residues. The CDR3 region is CSVEDIEKVASDEQFF. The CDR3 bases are TGCAGCGTTGAAGATATTGAGAAAGTAGCTTCGGATGAGCAGTTCTTC.

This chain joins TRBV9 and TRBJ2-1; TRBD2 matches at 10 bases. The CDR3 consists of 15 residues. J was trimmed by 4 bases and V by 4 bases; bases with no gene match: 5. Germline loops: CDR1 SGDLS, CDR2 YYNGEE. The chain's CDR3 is CASSIGLAEYNEQFF. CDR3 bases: TGTGCCAGCAGCATCGGACTAGCGGAATACAATGAGCAGTTCTTC.